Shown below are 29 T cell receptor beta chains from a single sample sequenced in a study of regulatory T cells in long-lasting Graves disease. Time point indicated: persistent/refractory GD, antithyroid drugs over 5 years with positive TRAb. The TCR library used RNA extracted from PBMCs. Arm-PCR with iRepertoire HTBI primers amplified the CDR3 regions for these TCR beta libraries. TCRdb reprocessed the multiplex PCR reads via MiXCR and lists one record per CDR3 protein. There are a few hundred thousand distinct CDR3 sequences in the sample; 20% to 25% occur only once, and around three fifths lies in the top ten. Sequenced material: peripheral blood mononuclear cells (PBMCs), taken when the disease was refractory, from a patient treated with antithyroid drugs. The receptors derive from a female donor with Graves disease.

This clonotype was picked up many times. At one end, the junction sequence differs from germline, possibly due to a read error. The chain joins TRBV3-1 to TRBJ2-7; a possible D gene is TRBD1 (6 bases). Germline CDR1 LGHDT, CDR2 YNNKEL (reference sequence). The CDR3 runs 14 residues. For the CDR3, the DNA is TGTGCCAGCAGCCAAGATCTTGGGGACAACGAGCAGTGCTTC. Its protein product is CASSQDLGDNEQCF.

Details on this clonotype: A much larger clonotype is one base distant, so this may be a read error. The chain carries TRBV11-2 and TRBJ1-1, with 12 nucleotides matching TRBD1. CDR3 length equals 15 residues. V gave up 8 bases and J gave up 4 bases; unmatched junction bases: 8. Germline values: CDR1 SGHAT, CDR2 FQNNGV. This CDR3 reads CASGSPGQGATEAFF. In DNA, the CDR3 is TGTGCCAGCGGCTCGCCGGGACAGGGGGCCACTGAAGCTTTCTTT.

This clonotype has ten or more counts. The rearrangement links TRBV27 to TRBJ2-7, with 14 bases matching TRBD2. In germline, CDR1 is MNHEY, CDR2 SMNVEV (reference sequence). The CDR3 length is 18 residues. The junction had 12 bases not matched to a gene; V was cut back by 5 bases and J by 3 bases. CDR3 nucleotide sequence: TGTGCCAGCAGTCCAGAGGTACTTGGGACTAGCGGGAGCTACGAGCAGTACTTC. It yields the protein CASSPEVLGTSGSYEQYF.

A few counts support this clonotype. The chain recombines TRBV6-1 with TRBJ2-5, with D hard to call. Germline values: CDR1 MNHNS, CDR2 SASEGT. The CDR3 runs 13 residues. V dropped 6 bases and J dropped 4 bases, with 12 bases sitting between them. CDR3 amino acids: CASRPHVGETQYF. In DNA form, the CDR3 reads TGTGCCAGCAGACCCCATGTCGGAGAGACCCAGTACTTC.

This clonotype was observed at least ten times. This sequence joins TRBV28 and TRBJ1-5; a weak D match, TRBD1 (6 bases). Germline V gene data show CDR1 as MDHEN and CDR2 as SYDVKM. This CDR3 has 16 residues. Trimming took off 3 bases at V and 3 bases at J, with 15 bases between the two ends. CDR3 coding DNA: TGTGCCAGCAGTTTGACCTCAGGGGAGAACAATCAGCCCCAGCATTTT. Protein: CASSLTSGENNQPQHF.

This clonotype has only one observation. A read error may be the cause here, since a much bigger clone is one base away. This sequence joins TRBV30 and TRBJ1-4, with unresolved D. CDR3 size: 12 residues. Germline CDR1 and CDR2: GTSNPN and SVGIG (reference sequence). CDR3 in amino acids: CARSVLREKLFF. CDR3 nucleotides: TGTGCCCGGAGTGTATTGCGTGAAAAACTGTTTTTT.

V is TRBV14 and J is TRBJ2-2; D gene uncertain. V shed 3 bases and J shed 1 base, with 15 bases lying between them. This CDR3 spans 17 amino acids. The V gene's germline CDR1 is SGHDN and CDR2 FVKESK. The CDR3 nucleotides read TGTGCCAGCAGCCATAACGATCCGTACCGGAACACCGGGGAGCTGTTTTTT. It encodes CASSHNDPYRNTGELFF.

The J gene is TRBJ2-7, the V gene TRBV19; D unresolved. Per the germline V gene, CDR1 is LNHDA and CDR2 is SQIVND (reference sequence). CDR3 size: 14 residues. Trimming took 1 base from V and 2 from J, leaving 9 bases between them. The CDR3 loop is CASSIGIVAYEQYF. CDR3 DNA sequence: TGTGCCAGTAGTATAGGCATCGTTGCCTACGAGCAGTACTTC.

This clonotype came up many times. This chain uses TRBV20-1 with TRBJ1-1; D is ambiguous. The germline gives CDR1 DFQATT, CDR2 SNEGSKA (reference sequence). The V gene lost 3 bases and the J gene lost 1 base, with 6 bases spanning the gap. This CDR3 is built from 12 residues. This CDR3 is CSARVRNTEAFF. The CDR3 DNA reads TGCAGTGCTAGGGTTCGGAACACTGAAGCTTTCTTT.

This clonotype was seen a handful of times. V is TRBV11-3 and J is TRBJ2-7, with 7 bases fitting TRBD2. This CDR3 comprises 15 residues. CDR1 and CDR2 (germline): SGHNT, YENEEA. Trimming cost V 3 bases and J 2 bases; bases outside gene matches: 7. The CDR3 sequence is CASSLGGTETYEQYF. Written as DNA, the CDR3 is TGTGCCAGCAGCTTGGGGGGGACGGAAACCTACGAGCAGTACTTC.

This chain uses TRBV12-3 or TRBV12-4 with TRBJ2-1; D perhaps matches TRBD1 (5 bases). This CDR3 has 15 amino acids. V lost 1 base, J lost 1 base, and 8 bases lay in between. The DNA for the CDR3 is TGTGCCAGCAGTTTAGGGGGCACGTCCTACAATGAGCAGTTCTTC. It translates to CASSLGGTSYNEQFF.

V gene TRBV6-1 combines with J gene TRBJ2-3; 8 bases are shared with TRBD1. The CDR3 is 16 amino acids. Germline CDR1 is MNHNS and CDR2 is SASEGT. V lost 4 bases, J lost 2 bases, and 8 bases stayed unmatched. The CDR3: CASSGSGTGPTDTQYF. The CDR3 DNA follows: TGTGCCAGCAGTGGCTCCGGGACAGGACCCACAGATACGCAGTATTTT.

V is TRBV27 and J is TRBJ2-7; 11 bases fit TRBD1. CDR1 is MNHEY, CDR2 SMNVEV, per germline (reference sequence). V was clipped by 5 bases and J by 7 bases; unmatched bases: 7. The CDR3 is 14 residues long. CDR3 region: CASSPGQGAREQYF. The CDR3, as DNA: TGTGCCAGCAGTCCAGGACAGGGGGCGCGGGAGCAGTACTTC.

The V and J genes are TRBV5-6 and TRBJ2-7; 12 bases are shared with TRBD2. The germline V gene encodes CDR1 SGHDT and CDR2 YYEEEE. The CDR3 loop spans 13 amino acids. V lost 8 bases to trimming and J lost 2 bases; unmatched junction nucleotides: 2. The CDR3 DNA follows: TGTGCCAGTACTAGCGGGAGGACCTACGAGCAGTACTTC. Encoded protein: CASTSGRTYEQYF.

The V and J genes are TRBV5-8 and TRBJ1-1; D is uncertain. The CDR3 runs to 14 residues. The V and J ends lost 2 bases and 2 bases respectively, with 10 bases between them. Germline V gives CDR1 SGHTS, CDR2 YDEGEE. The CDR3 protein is CASSFGLGNTEAFF. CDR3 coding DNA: TGTGCCAGCAGCTTTGGGCTTGGAAACACTGAAGCTTTCTTT.

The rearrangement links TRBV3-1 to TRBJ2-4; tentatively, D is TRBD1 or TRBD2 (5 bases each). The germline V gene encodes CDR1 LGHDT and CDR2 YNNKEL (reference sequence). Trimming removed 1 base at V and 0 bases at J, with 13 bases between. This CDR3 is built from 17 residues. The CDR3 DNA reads TGTGCCAGCAGCCAAGTTGGTGGGGGAATAGCCAAAAACATTCAGTACTTC. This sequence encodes CASSQVGGGIAKNIQYF.

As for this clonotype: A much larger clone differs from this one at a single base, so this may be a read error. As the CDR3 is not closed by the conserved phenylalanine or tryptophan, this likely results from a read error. CDR3 amino acids: CASSLTIEAFL. The CDR3 DNA is TGTGCCAGCAGTTTAACAATTGAAGCTTTCTTG. The V call is TRBV28, the J call TRBJ1-1; D ambiguous. The germline V and J ends were trimmed by 2 bases and 7 bases, with 5 bases remaining between them. The CDR3 has 11 residues. Per germline, CDR1 MDHEN and CDR2 SYDVKM.

CDR3 coding DNA: TGTGCCAGCTCACCTAAGACAGGGAGCTCTGGAAACACCATATATTTT. Translation: CASSPKTGSSGNTIYF. The chain joins TRBV18 to TRBJ1-3; 7 bases align to TRBD1. Germline V gene lookup returns CDR1 KGHSH and CDR2 LQKENI. The trim removed 3 bases at V and 0 bases at J, leaving 5 bases unmatched. The CDR3 sequence is 16 residues long.

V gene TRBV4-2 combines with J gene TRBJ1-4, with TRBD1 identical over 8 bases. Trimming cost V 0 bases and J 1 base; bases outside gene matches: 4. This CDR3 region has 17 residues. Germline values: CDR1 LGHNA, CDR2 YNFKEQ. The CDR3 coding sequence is TGTGCCAGCAGCCAAGATCTCACAGGGGGAACTAATGAAAAACTGTTTTTT. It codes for CASSQDLTGGTNEKLFF.

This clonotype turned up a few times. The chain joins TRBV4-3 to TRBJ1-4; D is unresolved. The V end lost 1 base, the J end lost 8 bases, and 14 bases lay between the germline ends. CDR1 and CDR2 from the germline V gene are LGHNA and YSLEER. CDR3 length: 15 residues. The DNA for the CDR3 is TGCGCCAGCAGCCAAGGAGGGAGCCGGGGAGAAAAACTGTTTTTT. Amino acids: CASSQGGSRGEKLFF.

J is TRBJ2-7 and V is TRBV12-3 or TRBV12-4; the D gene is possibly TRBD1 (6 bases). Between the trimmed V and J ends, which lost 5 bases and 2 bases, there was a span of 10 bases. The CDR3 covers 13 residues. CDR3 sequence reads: CASSIRGPYEQYF. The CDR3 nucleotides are TGTGCCAGCAGTATCAGGGGTCCCTACGAGCAGTACTTC.

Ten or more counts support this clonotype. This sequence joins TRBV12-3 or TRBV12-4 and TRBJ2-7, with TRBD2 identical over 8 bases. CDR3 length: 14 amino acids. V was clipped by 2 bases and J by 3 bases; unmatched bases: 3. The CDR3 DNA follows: TGTGCCAGCAGTTTAAACGGGAGGGGCTACGAGCAGTACTTC. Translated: CASSLNGRGYEQYF.

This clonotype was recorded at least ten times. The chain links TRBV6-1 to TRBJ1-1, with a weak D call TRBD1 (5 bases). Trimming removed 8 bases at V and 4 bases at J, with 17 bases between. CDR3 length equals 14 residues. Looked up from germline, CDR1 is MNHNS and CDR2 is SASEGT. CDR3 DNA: TGTGCCAGCGGAGGCAGGCGGGGCCGCACTGAAGCTTTCTTT. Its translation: CASGGRRGRTEAFF.

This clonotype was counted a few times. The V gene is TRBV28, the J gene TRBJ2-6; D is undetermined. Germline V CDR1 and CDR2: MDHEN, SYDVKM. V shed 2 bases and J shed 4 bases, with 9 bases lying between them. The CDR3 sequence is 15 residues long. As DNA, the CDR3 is TGTGCCAGCAGTTTACAGACGGCCGGGGCCAACGTCCTGACTTTC. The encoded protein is CASSLQTAGANVLTF. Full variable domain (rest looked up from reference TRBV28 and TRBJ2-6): DVKVTQSSRYLVKRTGEKVFLECVQDMDHENMFWYRQDPGLGLRLIYFSYDVKMKEKGDIPEGYSVSREKKERFSLILESASTNQTSMYLCASSLQTAGANVLTFGAGSRLTVL.

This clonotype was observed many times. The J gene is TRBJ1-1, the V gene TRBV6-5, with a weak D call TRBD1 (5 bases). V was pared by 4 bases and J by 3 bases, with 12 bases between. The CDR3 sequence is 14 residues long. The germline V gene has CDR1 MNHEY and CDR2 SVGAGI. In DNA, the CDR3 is TGTGCCAGCAGTTCCGCTGACAGCTACACTGAAGCTTTCTTT. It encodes CASSSADSYTEAFF.

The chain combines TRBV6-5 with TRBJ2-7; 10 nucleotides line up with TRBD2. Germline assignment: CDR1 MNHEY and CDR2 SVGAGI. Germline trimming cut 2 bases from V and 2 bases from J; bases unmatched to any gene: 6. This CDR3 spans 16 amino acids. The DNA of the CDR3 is TGTGCCAGCAGTTACACTCTAGCGGGAGATACCTACGAGCAGTACTTC. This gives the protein CASSYTLAGDTYEQYF.

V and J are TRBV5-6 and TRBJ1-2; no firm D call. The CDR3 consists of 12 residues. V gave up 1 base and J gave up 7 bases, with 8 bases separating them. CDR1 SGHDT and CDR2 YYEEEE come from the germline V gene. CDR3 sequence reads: CASSLREAGYTF. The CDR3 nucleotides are TGTGCCAGCAGCTTGAGGGAGGCTGGCTACACCTTC.

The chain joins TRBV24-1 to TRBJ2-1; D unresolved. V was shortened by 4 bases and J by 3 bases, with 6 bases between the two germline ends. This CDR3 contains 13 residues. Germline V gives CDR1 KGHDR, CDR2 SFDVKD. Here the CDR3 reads CATSDWVYNEQFF. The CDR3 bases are TGTGCCACCAGTGACTGGGTCTACAATGAGCAGTTCTTC.

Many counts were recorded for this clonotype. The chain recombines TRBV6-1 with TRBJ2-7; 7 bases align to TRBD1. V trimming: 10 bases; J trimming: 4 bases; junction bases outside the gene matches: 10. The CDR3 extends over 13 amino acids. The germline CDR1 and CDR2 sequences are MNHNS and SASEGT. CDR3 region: CATAPGQIYEQYF. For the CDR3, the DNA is TGTGCCACCGCACCGGGACAGATATACGAGCAGTACTTC.